This TCR beta chain originates from a study of blood T cells in healthy people across ages. The V end was cut by 1 base, the J end by 0 bases, with 10 bases between. Germline CDR1 and CDR2: LGHNA and YSLEER. This CDR3 spans 17 amino acids. Regarding the study as a whole: Greater diversity and more naive CD4+ cells were seen in long-lived donors than in aged donors.

This clonotype was detected only a few times. The antigen is unknown. The use of a sample-barcoded 5' primer and a J-beta primer mix characterized a second PCR of roughly 7 to 11 cycles. TCRdb analysed the 5' RACE reads with MiXCR anew, one entry per CDR3 protein. The sample consists of about 1.8 million distinct CDR3 sequences, 49% of them appearing once. This clonotype originated in a woman in her thirties or forties in good health. V and J are TRBV4-3 and TRBJ2-6, with D unresolved. Sequenced sample: blood. The CDR3 region has the DNA TGCGCCAGCAGCCAAGTCCAGGTTACCTCTGGGGCCAACGTCCTGACTTTC. Protein product: CASSQVQVTSGANVLTF.